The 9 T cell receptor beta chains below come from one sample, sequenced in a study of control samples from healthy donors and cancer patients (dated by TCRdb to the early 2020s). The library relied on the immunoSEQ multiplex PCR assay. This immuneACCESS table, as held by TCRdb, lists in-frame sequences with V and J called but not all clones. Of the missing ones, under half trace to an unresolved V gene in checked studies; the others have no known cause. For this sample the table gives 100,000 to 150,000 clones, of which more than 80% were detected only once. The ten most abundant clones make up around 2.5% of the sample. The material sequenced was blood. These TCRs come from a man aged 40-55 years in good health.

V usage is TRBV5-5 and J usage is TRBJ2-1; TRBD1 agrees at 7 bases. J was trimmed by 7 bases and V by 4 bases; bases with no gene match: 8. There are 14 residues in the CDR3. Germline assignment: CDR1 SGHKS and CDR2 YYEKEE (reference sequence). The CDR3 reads CASSNDRVSNEQFF. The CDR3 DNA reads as TGTGCCAGCAGCAACGACAGGGTCTCGAATGAGCAGTTCTTC.

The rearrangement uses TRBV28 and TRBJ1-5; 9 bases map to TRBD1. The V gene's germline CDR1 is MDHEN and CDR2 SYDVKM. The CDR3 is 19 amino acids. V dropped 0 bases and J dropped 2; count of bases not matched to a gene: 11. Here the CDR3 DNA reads TGTGCCAGCAGTTTATGGTCCGGGACAGGGAGTAATGGCAATCAGCCCCAGCATTTT. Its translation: CASSLWSGTGSNGNQPQHF.

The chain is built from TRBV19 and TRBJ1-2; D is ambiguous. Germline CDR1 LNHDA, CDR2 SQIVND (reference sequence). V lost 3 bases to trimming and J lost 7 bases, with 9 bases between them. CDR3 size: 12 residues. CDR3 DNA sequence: TGTGCCAGTAGTATCTTGCGAGGTGGCTACACCTTC. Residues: CASSILRGGYTF.

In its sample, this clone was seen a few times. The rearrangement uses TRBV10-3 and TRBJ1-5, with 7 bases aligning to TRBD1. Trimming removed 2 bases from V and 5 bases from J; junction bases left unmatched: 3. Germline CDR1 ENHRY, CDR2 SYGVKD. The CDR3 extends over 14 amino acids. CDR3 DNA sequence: TGTGCCATCAGTGAGACAGGGGTGGATCAGCCCCAGCATTTT. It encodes CAISETGVDQPQHF.

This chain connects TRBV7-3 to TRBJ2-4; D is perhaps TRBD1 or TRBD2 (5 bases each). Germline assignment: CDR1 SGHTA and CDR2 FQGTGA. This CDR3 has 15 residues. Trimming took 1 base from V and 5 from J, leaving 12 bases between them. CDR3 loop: CASSLNPGRENIQYF. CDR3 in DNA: TGTGCCAGCAGCTTAAATCCGGGACGGGAAAACATTCAGTACTTC.

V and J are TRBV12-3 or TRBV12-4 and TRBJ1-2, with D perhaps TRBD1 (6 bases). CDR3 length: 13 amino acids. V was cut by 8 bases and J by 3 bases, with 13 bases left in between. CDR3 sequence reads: CASRTGADYGYTF. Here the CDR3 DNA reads TGTGCCAGCCGGACGGGGGCGGACTATGGCTACACCTTC.

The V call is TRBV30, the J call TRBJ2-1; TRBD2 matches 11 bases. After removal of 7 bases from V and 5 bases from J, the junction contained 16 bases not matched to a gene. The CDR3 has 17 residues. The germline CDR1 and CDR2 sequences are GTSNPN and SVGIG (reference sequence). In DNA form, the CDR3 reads TGTGCCTTGGGGGCTAGCGGGGGGCCCGCCAACCACAATGAGCAGTTCTTC. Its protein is CALGASGGPANHNEQFF.

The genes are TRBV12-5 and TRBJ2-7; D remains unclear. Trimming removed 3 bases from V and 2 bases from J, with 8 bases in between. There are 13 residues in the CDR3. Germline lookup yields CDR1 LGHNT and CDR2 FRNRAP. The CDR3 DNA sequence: TGTGCTAGTGGTTTCTCGCTTGCCTACGAGCAGTACTTC. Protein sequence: CASGFSLAYEQYF.

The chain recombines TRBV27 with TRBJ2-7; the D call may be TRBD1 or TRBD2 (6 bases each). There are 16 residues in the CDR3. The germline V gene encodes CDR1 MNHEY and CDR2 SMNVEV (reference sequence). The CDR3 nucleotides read TGTGGGGGGAGGTGGGGGCGCAGGATTTGCCCCTACGAGCAGTACTTC. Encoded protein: CGGRWGRRICPYEQYF.